A selection of T cell receptor beta chains follows, all from one sample in a study of blood T cell repertoires in COVID-19. Repertoires were generated with immunoSEQ multiplex PCR, while TCRdb's copy carries only in-frame clones and drops some. The sample has about 260,000 clones; around 88% are singletons. Sample: peripheral blood. These receptors were taken from a man in his thirties or forties with active or convalescent COVID-19. The CDR3 runs from the conserved cysteine through the conserved F or W. The order of the fields is D gene, V gene, clone size, J gene, CDR3 length, CDR3 protein, CDR3 DNA. The D gene is left open where the match is weak. Clone size appears in some rows only: once, few, many, or a class for an expanded clone.

TRBD1,TRBV6-6,NA,TRBJ2-3,16,CASSYSTGGAYGTQYF,TGTGCCAGCAGTTACTCCACAGGGGGCGCTTATGGTACGCAGTATTTT
TRBD2,TRBV25-1,NA,TRBJ2-1,18,CASSPGTSGGTSYNEQFF,TGTGCCAGCAGTCCAGGGACTAGCGGGGGTACCTCCTACAATGAGCAGTTCTTC
NA,TRBV7-8,NA,TRBJ1-1,13,CASSRLKNTEAFF,TGTGCCAGCAGCAGACTCAAGAACACTGAAGCTTTCTTT
NA,TRBV6-5,NA,TRBJ2-7,12,CASRGGTYEQYF,TGTGCCAGCAGAGGCGGCACCTACGAGCAGTACTTC
NA,TRBV4-3,NA,TRBJ2-7,15,CASSPGQAPPYEQYF,TGCGCCAGCAGCCCGGGACAAGCACCCCCCTACGAGCAGTACTTC
TRBD1,TRBV7-9,NA,TRBJ2-7,15,CASRDGTGGFYEQYF,TGTGCCAGCAGGGACGGGACAGGGGGTTTCTACGAGCAGTACTTC
NA,TRBV15,NA,TRBJ2-3,13,CATSRDASLTQYF,TGTGCCACCAGCAGAGATGCCAGTTTGACGCAGTATTTT
TRBD1,TRBV19,NA,TRBJ2-2,18,CASTRLQGAIGNTGELFF,TGTGCCAGTACCAGATTACAGGGGGCGATTGGTAACACCGGGGAGCTGTTTTTT
NA,TRBV27,NA,TRBJ1-5,13,CASSLWAFQPQHF,TGTGCCAGCAGTTTATGGGCTTTTCAGCCCCAGCATTTT
NA,TRBV7-9,NA,TRBJ2-7,13,CASSLDTYYEQYF,TGTGCCAGCAGCTTGGACACCTACTACGAGCAGTACTTC
NA,TRBV6-2/TRBV6-3,NA,TRBJ2-1,16,CASSYWAVSSYNEQFF,TGTGCCAGCAGTTACTGGGCAGTCAGCTCCTACAATGAGCAGTTCTTC
NA,TRBV5-4,few,TRBJ1-4,15,CASPSRGATNEKLFF,TGTGCCAGCCCTAGCCGGGGTGCAACTAATGAAAAACTGTTTTTT
TRBD1,TRBV11-2,few,TRBJ1-2,14,CASRPGQGNYGYTF,TGTGCCAGCAGGCCGGGACAGGGAAACTATGGCTACACCTTC
NA,TRBV5-1,NA,TRBJ2-3,14,CASSLDAASDTQYF,TGCGCCAGCAGCTTGGATGCGGCTTCAGATACGCAGTATTTT
NA,TRBV6-5,NA,TRBJ1-2,14,CASRQNRVDYGYTF,TGTGCCAGCAGGCAGAACAGGGTCGACTATGGCTACACCTTC